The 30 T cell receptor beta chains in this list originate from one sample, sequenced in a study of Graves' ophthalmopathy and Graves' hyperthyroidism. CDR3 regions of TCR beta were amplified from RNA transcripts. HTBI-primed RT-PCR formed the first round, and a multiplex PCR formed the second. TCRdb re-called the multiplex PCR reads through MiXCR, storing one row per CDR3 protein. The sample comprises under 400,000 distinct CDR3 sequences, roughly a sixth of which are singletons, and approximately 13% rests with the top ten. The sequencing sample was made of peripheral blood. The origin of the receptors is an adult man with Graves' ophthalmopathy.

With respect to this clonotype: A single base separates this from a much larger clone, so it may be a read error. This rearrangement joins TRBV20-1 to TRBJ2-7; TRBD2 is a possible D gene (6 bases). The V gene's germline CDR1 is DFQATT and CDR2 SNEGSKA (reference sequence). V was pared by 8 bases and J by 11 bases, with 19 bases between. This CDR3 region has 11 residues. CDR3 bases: TGCAGTTCAAGGGGCCAAAGGAGGGAGTACTTC. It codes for CSSRGQRREYF.

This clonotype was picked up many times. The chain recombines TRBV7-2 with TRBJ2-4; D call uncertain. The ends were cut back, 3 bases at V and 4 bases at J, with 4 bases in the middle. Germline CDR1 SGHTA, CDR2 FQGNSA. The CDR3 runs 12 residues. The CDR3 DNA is TGTGCCAGCAGCTTTTCGAAAAACATTCAGTACTTC. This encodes CASSFSKNIQYF.

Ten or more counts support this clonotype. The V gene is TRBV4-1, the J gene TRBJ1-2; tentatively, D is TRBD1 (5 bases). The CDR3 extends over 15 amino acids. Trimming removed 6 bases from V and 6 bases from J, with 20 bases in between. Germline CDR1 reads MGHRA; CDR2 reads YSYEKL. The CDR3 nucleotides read TGCGCCAGCAGTCCCACCCTAGGACATCGGGATGGCTACACCTTC. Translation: CASSPTLGHRDGYTF.

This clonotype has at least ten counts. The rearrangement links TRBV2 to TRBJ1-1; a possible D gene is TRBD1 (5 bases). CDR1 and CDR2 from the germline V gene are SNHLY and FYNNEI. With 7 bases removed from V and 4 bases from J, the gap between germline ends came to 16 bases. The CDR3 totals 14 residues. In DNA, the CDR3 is TGTGCCAGCACCTTACAGGAGCGCGTCACTGAAGCTTTCTTT. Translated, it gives CASTLQERVTEAFF.

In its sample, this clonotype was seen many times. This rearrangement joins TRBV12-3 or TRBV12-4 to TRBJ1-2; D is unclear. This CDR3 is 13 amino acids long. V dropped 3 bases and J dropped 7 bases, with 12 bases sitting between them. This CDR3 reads CASSFGRASGYTF. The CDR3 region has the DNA TGTGCCAGCAGTTTCGGGCGGGCCTCTGGCTACACCTTC.

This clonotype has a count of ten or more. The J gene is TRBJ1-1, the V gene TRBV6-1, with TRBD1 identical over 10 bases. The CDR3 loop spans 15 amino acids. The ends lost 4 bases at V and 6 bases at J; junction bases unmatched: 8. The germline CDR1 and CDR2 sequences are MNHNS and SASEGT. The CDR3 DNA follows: TGTGCCAGCAGTGGATCCGGGACAGGGGCTTCTGAAGCTTTCTTT. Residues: CASSGSGTGASEAFF.

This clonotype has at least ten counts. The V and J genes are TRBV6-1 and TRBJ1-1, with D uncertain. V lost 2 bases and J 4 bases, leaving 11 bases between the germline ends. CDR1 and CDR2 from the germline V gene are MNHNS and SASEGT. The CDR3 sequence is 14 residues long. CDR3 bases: TGTGCCAGCAGTGAATCGGGCGGGAGCACTGAAGCTTTCTTT. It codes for CASSESGGSTEAFF.

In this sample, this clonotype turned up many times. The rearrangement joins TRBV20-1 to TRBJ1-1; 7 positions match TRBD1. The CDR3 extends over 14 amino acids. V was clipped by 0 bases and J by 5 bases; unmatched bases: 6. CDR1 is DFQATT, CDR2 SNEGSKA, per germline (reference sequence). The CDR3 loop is CSARDLRQGTEAFF. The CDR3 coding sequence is TGCAGTGCTAGAGATCTCAGACAGGGAACTGAAGCTTTCTTT.

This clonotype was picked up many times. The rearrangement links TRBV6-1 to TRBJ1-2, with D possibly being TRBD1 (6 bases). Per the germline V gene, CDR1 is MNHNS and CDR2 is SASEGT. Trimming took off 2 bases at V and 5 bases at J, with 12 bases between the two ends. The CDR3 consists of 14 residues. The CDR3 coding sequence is TGTGCCAGCAGTGAACATACAGGGACGTATGGCTACACCTTC. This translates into CASSEHTGTYGYTF.

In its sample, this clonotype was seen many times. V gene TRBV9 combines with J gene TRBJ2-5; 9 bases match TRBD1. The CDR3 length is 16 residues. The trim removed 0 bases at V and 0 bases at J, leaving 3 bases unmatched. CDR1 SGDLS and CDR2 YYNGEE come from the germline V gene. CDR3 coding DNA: TGTGCCAGCAGCGTAGCGGACAGGGGTTACCAAGAGACCCAGTACTTC. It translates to CASSVADRGYQETQYF.

The CDR3 nucleotides are TGCAGTGCCCCCCGGGGCTACTATGGCTACACCTTC. Residues: CSAPRGYYGYTF. The V call is TRBV20-1, the J call TRBJ1-2; possible D gene TRBD1, 5 bases. Trimming shortened V by 6 bases and J by 3 bases, and 11 bases separated the two germline ends. The V gene's germline CDR1 is DFQATT and CDR2 SNEGSKA (reference sequence). The CDR3 consists of 12 residues.

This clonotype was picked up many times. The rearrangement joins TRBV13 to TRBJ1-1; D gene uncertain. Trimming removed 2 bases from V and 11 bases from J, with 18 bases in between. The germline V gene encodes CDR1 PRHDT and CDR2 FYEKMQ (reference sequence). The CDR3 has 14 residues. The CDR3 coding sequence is TGTGCCAGCAGCTTATTAAACATAGGGTTCGGGGCTTTCTTT. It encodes CASSLLNIGFGAFF.

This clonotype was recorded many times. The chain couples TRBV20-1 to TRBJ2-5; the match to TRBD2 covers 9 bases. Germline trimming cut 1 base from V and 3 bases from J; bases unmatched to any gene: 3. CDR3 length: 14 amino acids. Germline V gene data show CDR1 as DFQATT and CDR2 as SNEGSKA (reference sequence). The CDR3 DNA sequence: TGCAGTGCTAGAGCCCTAGCGGGGAAAGAGACCCAGTACTTC. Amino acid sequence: CSARALAGKETQYF.

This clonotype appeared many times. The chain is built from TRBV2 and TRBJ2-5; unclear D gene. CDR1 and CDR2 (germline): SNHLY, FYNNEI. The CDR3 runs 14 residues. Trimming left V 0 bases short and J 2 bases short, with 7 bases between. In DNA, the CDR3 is TGTGCCAGCAGTGAAGCACAGTGGCAAGAGACCCAGTACTTC. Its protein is CASSEAQWQETQYF.

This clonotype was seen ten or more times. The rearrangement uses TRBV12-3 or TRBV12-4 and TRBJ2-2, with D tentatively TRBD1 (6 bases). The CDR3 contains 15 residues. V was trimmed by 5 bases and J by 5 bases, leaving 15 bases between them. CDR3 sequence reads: CASSTGFTTTGELFF. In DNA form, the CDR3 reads TGTGCCAGCAGTACAGGGTTCACCACTACCGGGGAGCTGTTTTTT.

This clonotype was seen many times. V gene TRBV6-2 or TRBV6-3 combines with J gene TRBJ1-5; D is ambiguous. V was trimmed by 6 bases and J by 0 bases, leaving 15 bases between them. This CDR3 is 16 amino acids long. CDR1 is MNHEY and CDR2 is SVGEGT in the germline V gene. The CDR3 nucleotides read TGTGCCAGCAGAGCATCGCGTCGGGTTAGCAATCAGCCCCAGCATTTT. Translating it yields CASRASRRVSNQPQHF.

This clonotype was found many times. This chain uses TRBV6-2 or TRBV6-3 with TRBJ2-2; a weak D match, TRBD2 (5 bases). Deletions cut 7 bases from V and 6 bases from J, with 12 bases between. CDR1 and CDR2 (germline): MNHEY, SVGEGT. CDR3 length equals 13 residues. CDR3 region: CASKPTSPGELFF. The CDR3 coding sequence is TGTGCCAGCAAACCTACTAGTCCCGGGGAGCTGTTTTTT.

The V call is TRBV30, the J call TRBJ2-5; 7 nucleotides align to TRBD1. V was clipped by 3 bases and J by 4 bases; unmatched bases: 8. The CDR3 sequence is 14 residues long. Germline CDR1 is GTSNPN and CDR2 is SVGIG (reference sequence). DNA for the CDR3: TGTGCCTGGAGACCGACAGGGCGCGCAGAGACCCAGTACTTC. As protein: CAWRPTGRAETQYF.

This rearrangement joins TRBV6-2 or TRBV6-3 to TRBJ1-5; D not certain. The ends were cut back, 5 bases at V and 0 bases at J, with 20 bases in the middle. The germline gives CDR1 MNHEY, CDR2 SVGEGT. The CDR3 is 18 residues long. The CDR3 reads CASSTGGRRKDSNQPQHF. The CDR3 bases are TGTGCCAGCAGTACCGGAGGACGGAGAAAAGATAGCAATCAGCCCCAGCATTTT.

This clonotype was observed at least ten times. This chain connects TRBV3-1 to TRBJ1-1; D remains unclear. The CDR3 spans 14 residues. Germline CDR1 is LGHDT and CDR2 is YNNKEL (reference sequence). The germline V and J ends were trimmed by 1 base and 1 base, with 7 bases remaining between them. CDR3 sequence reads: CASSQVPGNTEAFF. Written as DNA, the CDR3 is TGTGCCAGCAGCCAAGTACCGGGGAACACTGAAGCTTTCTTT.

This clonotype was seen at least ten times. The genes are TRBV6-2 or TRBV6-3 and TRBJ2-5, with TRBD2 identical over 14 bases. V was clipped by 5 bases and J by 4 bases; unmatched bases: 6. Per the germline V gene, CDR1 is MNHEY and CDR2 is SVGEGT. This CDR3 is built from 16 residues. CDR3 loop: CASSQRTSGGRETQYF. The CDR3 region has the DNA TGTGCCAGCAGTCAAAGGACTAGCGGGGGGAGAGAGACCCAGTACTTC.

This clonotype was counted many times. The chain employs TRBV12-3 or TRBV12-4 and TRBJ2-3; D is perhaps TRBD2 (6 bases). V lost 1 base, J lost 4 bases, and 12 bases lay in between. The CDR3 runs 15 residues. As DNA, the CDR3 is TGTGCCAGCAGTTTAGGGCAGACTAGGGCAGATACGCAGTATTTT. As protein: CASSLGQTRADTQYF.

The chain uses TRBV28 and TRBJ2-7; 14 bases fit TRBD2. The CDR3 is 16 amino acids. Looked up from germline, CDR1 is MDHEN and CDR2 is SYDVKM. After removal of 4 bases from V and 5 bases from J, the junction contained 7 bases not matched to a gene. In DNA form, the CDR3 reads TGTGCCAGCAGTTGGGGACTAGCGGGAGCTGTGGACGAGCAGTACTTC. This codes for CASSWGLAGAVDEQYF.

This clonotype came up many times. The CDR3 DNA is TGTGCCAGCAGTCGCGCTCCCGCCGATCTAGCGGGAGCGACCGGGGAGCTGTTTTTT. It specifies CASSRAPADLAGATGELFF. This sequence joins TRBV6-4 and TRBJ2-2, with 10 nucleotides matching TRBD2. With 5 bases clipped from V and 5 bases from J, the junction kept 17 bases outside the gene matches. Germline V CDR1 and CDR2: MRHNA, SNTAGT. The CDR3 is 19 residues long.

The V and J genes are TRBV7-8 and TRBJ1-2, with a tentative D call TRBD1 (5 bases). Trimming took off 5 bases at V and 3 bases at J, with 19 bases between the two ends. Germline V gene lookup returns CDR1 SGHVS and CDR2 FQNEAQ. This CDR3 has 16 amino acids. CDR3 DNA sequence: TGTGCCAGCAGCCCCCCTCATCTGGGGGACCACTATGGCTACACCTTC. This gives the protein CASSPPHLGDHYGYTF.

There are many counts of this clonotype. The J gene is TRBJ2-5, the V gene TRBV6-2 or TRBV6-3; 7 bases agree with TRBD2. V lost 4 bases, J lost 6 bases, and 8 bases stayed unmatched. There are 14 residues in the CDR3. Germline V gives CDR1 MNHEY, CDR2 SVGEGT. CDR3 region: CASSWGGRAQTQYF. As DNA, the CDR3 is TGTGCCAGCAGTTGGGGGGGGAGGGCCCAGACCCAGTACTTC.

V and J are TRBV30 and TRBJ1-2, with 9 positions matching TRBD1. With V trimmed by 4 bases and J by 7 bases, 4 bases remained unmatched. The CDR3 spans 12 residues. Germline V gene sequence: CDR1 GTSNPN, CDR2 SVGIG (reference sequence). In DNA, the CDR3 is TGTGCCTGGACGGACAGGGGTAGTGGCTACACCTTC. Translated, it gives CAWTDRGSGYTF.

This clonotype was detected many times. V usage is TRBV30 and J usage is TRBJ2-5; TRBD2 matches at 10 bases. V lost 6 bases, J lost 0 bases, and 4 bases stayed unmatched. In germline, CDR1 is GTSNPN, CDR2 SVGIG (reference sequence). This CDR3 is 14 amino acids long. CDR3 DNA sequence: TGTGCCTGCTCGGGACTAGCGAACCAAGAGACCCAGTACTTC. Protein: CACSGLANQETQYF.

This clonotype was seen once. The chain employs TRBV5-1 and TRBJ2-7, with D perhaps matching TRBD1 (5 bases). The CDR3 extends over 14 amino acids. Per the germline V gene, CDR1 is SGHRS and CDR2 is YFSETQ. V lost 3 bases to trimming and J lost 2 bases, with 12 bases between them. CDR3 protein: CASSSSDSAYEQYF. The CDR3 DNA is TGCGCCAGCAGCTCCAGCGACAGTGCCTACGAGCAGTACTTC. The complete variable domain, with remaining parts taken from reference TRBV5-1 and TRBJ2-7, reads KAGVTQTPRYLIKTRGQQVTLSCSPISGHRSVSWYQQTPGQGLQFLFEYFSETQRNKGNFPGRFSGRQFSNSRSEMNVSTLELGDSALYLCASSSSDSAYEQYFGPGTRLTVT.

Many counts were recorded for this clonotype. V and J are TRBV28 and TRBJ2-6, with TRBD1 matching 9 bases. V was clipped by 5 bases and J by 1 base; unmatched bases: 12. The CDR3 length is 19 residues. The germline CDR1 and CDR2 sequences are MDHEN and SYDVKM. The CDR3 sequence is CASSPRPGQGRSGANVLTF. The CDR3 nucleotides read TGTGCCAGCAGTCCCAGGCCGGGACAGGGTCGATCTGGGGCCAACGTCCTGACTTTC.